This paragraph reports one T cell receptor (beta chain). The antigen remains undetermined. Germline V gene sequence: CDR1 SGHTA, CDR2 FQGNSA. Trimming pared 5 bases from V and 0 bases from J, leaving 14 bases between. The CDR3 contains 16 residues. The sample comes from a study of shared clonotypes between healthy human individuals. In the original workflow: Filtering differed because ImmunoSEQ produced junction-only sequences that carried no quality scores. TCRdb keeps only in-frame clones here, not all; method: immunoSEQ multiplex PCR. V, J and clone size are taken as reported in that table, and D and trimming were inferred from the DNA itself. The sample carries over 1.5 million clones, 95% to 99% recorded once. Overall study results and limits: Blood was the sole source, and tissue repertoires probably differ. Large depth notwithstanding, sorted-subset sequencing proved incomplete by rarefaction. Generation probabilities were higher for clonotypes shared across all four sorted-subset donors than for unshared ones.

The sequenced material came from naive CD4+ T cells sorted from blood. The subset denotes: CD45RA+ positively selected. The TCR comes from a man between 25 and 39 years old in good health. This chain uses TRBV7-2 with TRBJ2-1, with D perhaps TRBD2 (6 bases). CDR3 DNA sequence: TGTGCCAGCAGCCCCCAGGCGGGGCCCTCCTACAATGAGCAGTTCTTC. This codes for CASSPQAGPSYNEQFF.